This T cell receptor beta chain was sequenced for a study of sequential checkpoint blockade in melanoma. Treatment indicated: randomized to nivolumab then ipilimumab (arm A) or the reverse (arm B). CDR1 is GTSNPN and CDR2 is SVGIG in the germline V gene (reference sequence). Unmatched junction bases numbered 1, after V lost 5 bases and J lost 4 bases. The CDR3 spans 11 residues. Study findings and constraints: Pretreatment TIL clonality tracked with response in the nivolumab-first arm.

In the case of this clone: Its specificity is not known.

The table came from immunoSEQ multiplex PCR; TCRdb's copy has only in-frame clones and leaves some out. This repertoire shows around 37,000 clones, around 32% found once; its top ten account for less than 2%. V usage is TRBV30 and J usage is TRBJ1-1, with 7 bases aligning to TRBD1. This specimen was tumor tissue (inferred from file names), taken from a patient given nivolumab and ipilimumab in sequence. The sequence came from a human donor with melanoma. The CDR3 DNA follows: TGTGCCTGGGGGACAGCCACTGAAGCTTTCTTT. It specifies CAWGTATEAFF. Full variable domain (missing parts from reference TRBV30 and TRBJ1-1): SQTIHQWPATLVQPVGSPLSLECTVEGTSNPNLYWYRQAAGRGLQLLFYSVGIGQISSEVPQNLSASRPQDRQFILSSKKLLLSDSGFYLCAWGTATEAFFGQGTRLTVV.